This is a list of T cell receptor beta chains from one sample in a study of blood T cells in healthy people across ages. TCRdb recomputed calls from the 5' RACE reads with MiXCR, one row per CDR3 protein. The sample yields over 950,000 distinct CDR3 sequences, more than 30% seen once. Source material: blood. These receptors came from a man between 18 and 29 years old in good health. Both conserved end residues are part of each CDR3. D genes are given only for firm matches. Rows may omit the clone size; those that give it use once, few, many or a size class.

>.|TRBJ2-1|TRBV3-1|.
CASSQAGVNEQFF
TGTGCCAGCAGCCAAGCCGGGGTAAATGAGCAGTTCTTC
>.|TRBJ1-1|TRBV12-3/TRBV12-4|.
CASSSSPSSFF
TGTGCCAGCAGTTCGTCCCCCAGTAGTTTCTTT
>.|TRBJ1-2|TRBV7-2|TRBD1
CASSRPTGHDGYTF
TGTGCCAGCAGCCGACCGACAGGGCATGATGGCTACACCTTC
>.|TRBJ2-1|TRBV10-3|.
CAIAPGISYNEQFF
TGTGCCATCGCCCCAGGGATCTCCTACAATGAGCAGTTCTTC
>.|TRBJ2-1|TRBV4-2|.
CASSPTSLIGYNEQFF
TGTGCCAGCAGCCCTACTAGCTTAATTGGCTACAATGAGCAGTTCTTC
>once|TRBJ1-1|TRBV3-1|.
CASRMQGGTEAFF
TGTGCCAGCAGGATGCAGGGAGGCACTGAAGCTTTCTTT
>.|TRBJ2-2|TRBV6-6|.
CATSWGPNTGELFF
TGTGCCACCTCATGGGGGCCGAACACCGGGGAGCTGTTTTTT
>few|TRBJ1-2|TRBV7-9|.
CASSLETAFYGYTF
TGTGCCAGCAGCTTAGAGACAGCATTCTATGGCTACACCTTC
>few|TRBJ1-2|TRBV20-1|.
CSALRGDHYGYTF
TGCAGTGCCCTCCGTGGGGACCACTATGGCTACACCTTC
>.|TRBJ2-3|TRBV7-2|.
CASSCAGTDTQYF
TGTGCCAGCAGCTGCGCAGGCACAGATACGCAGTATTTT
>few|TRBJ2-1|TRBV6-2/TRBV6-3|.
CASSRDIYNEQFF
TGTGCCAGCAGCCGGGACATATACAATGAGCAGTTCTTC